This T cell receptor (beta chain) derives from a study of T cell responses to AZD1222 COVID-19 vaccine. As for the study in general: The study pooled second doses at about 4 or about 12 weeks. Study findings and constraints: Clonal diversity may have been underestimated, and the donors were mostly white British, with more females than males. Targeting of unmutated variant regions was reportedly seen in nearly half of spike-specific TCRs. Vaccine-associated CD4 TCRs spanned spike, dominant at 160-218 and 743-854.

Sequencing used immunoSEQ multiplex PCR; TCRdb keeps in-frame clones, though not all of them. The data show 120,000 or so clones, 80% to 90% seen once. CDR1 and CDR2 from the germline V gene are LNHDA and SQIVND (reference sequence). V gave up 5 bases and J gave up 6 bases; unmatched junction bases: 3. The CDR3 is 14 residues long. About this clone itself: Its cognate antigen is unknown.

This TCR was recovered from an adult in good health. The input for sequencing was peripheral blood, taken on day 0 of AZD1222 vaccination. The chain joins TRBV19 to TRBJ1-4; 10 bases line up with TRBD1. The CDR3 region is CASSFGTGDEKLFF. The DNA of the CDR3 is TGTGCCAGTAGTTTCGGGACAGGGGATGAAAAACTGTTTTTT.